This TCR beta chain was identified during a study of blood T cells in healthy people across ages. This clonotype was detected only once. Its target is not known. Study findings and constraints: Naive CD4+ cell counts and diversity both ran higher in long-lived than in aged donors.

It was with a sample-barcoded 5' primer and a J-beta primer mix that a second PCR of roughly 7 to 12 cycles was run. TCRdb independently ran MiXCR on the 5' RACE reads; one entry per CDR3 protein. In the table there are about 760,000 distinct CDR3 sequences, around a quarter of which are singletons. The CDR3 is 13 amino acids. The germline V gene encodes CDR1 SQVTM and CDR2 ANQGSEA. Trimming removed 3 bases at V and 3 bases at J, with 12 bases between. This sample was also put to use in a study of T cells of mothers and their children. That paper adds: Donation involved three healthy Caucasian mothers and the six children that they had. Within related and unrelated pairs, thymic selection shapes TCR recombination output in a similar way.

The chain links TRBV29-1 to TRBJ2-7, with D uncertain. The sample taken for sequencing was blood. This receptor was taken from a boy between 10 and 17 years old in good health. CDR3 coding DNA: TGCAGCGTTGATGGCCTTAATGACTACGAGCAGTACTTC. Translating gives CSVDGLNDYEQYF.